This T cell receptor beta chain was sequenced for a study of T cell changes during pregnancy in multiple sclerosis. V lost 3 bases and J lost 6, with 17 bases in between. Per germline, CDR1 LNHDA and CDR2 SQIVND (reference sequence). CDR3 size: 15 residues. Sequencing was performed with immunoSEQ multiplex PCR; in TCRdb, only in-frame clones are kept and a portion is missing. The top ten clones hold approximately 1.8% of a sample with roughly 40,000 clones, around 94% of them seen once. Sequenced material: peripheral blood, taken in the third trimester of pregnancy. The TCR originated in a female donor with multiple sclerosis, enrolled in a pregnancy study. This rearrangement joins TRBV19 to TRBJ1-2, with TRBD1 as a possible D gene (5 bases). The DNA for the CDR3 is TGTGCCAGTAGTATGGGGACGGGACTCCCGGATGGCTACACCTTC. This translates into CASSMGTGLPDGYTF.